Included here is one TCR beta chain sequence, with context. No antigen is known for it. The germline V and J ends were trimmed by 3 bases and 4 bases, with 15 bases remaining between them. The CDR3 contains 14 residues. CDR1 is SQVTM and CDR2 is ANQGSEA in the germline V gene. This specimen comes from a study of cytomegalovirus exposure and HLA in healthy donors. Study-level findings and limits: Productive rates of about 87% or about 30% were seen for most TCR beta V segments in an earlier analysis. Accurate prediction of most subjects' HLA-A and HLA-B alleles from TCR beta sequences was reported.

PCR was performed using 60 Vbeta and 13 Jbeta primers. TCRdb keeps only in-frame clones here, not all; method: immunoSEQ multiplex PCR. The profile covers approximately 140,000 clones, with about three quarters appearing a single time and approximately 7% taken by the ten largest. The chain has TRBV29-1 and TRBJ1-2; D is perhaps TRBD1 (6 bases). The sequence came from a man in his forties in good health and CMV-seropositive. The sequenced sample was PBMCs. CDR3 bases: TGCAGCGTTGACCCGGACAGAGAAAGCTATGGCTACACCTTC. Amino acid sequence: CSVDPDRESYGYTF.